The T cell receptor (beta chain) described here comes from a study of cytomegalovirus exposure and HLA in healthy donors. A multiplex PCR was run with 60 Vbeta primers and 13 Jbeta primers. The data were produced by immunoSEQ multiplex PCR, yet TCRdb's version contains in-frame clones alone and is incomplete. The sample holds 150,000 to 200,000 clones. Notes on this clone: Antigen specificity is unknown.

Germline CDR1 and CDR2: SGHTA and FQGTGA. CDR3 size: 15 residues. Trimming at V came to 1 base and at J to 6 bases, leaving 7 bases not matched to a gene. Study-level results: Most of the TCR beta V segments (in an earlier analysis) were productive either about 90% or about 30% of the time. Later genetic work tied a missense DCLRE1C variant to beta-chain V and J trimming.

This clonotype was sampled from a man aged 25-40 years in good health and CMV-seronegative. The chain uses TRBV7-3 and TRBJ2-7, with TRBD1 matching 9 bases. The sequenced sample was PBMCs. The CDR3 is CASSLSRTGAAEQYF. In DNA form, the CDR3 reads TGTGCCAGCAGCTTAAGCCGGACAGGGGCGGCCGAGCAGTACTTC.